This T cell receptor (beta chain) was sequenced in a study of human T cells and chemical hapten exposure. Study context: Patients, largely female, had alopecia areata, totalis or universalis.

This clonotype was recorded at least ten times. Its cognate antigen is unknown. Points from the study as a whole: DPC sensitization produced no change in TCRs with frequency above 1 in 1000.

The CDR3 is 13 residues long. Trimming cost V 3 bases and J 2 bases, with 8 bases left between them. Germline assignment: CDR1 SEHNR and CDR2 FQNEAQ (reference sequence). The time point: patch test 1, 2 weeks after DPC sensitization. As for treatment: therapeutic diphenylcyclopropenone sensitization with weekly scalp DPC. Ahead of each patch test application, blood was drawn. Unique molecular identifiers were linked by the library to individual cDNA molecules. MiXCR, run by TCRdb on the RACE reads, gives a single entry per CDR3 protein. Here the sample spans some 110,000 distinct CDR3 sequences, 9.5% to 13% being singletons.

The TCR comes from a woman aged 50 to 65 with alopecia areata. Some clones in this sample may be carry-over from other donors' samples. The sample in question was whole blood, obtained in connection with sensitization to the hapten diphenylcyclopropenone (DPC). V usage is TRBV7-9 and J usage is TRBJ2-7; TRBD1 is a possible D gene (5 bases). CDR3 bases: TGTGCCAGCAGCTTCCCAGGGACCTACGAGCAGTACTTC. Protein sequence: CASSFPGTYEQYF.